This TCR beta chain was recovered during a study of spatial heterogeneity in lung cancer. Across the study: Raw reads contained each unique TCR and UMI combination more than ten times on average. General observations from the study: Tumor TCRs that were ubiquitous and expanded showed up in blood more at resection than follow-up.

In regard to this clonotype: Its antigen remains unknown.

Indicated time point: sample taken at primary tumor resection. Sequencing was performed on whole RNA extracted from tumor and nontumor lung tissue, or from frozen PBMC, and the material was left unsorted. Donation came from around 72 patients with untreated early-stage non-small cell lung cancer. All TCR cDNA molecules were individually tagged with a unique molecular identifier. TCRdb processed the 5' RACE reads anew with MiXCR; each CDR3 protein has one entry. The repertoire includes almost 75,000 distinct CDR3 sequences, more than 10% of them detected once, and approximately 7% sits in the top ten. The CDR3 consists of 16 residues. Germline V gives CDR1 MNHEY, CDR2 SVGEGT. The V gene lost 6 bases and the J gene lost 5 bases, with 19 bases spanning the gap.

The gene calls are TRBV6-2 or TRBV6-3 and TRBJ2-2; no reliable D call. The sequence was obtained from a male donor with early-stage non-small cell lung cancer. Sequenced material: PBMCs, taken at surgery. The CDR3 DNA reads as TGTGCCAGCAGAAAGCCCTTCCAAGGGTGGACCGGGGAGCTGTTTTTT. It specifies CASRKPFQGWTGELFF.